Following are 3 T cell receptor beta chains from one sample sequenced in a study of cytomegalovirus exposure and HLA in healthy donors. The PCR employed 60 Vbeta primers together with 13 Jbeta primers. The protocol was immunoSEQ multiplex PCR, while the TCRdb copy is restricted to in-frame clones and leaves out a portion. The profile shows about 140,000 clones, 70% to 75% of them singletons. Source material: PBMCs. Receptors originate from a human donor in good health.

The chain employs TRBV14 and TRBJ2-4; 10 nucleotides line up with TRBD2. V shed 0 bases and J 8 bases; nucleotides not matched to a gene: 4. This CDR3 is 15 amino acids long. Per germline, CDR1 SGHDN and CDR2 FVKESK. The CDR3 coding sequence is TGTGCCAGCAGCCAAGATTCTAGCGGGAGAGACATTCAGTACTTC. It codes for CASSQDSSGRDIQYF.

The CDR3 here is CASSSIVPRTADQETQYF. The CDR3 bases are TGTGCCAGCAGCTCAATCGTCCCCCGGACAGCAGACCAAGAGACCCAGTACTTC. The V gene is TRBV5-6, the J gene TRBJ2-5, with TRBD1 as a possible D gene (6 bases). Trimming cost V 3 bases and J 0 bases, with 21 bases left between them. Germline V lookup: CDR1 SGHDT, CDR2 YYEEEE. The CDR3 is 18 residues long.

In DNA form, the CDR3 reads TGTGCCAGCAGAAACGGGACAGCTCCCTACGAGCAGTACTTC. This gives the protein CASRNGTAPYEQYF. This chain connects TRBV5-4 to TRBJ2-7; 7 bases map to TRBD1. The CDR3 has 14 amino acids. Per the germline V gene, CDR1 is SGHNT and CDR2 is YYREEE (reference sequence). The J segment lost 2 bases and the V segment lost 5 bases, leaving 7 bases of the junction unmatched.